This TCR beta chain was retrieved from a study of OX40 agonist ivuxolimab in advanced cancers. Sequencing was performed with immunoSEQ multiplex PCR; in TCRdb, only in-frame clones are kept and a portion is missing. The table shows roughly 41,000 clones, with approximately 89% occurring only once. The CDR3 runs 13 residues. CDR1 is MDHEN, CDR2 SYDVKM, per germline. V was shortened by 2 bases and J by 4 bases, with 6 bases between the two germline ends. The TCR originated in an adult with an advanced solid tumor such as melanoma, head and neck, liver or kidney cancer. The V and J genes are TRBV28 and TRBJ2-1; no reliable D call. The sequenced sample was CD4+ or CD8+ T cells sorted from blood, obtained in a trial of the OX40 agonist ivuxolimab. CDR3 nucleotide sequence: TGTGCCAGCAGTTTAGGTCAGTACAATGAGCAGTTCTTC. Translating gives CASSLGQYNEQFF.